A single sample is the source of the 13 T cell receptor beta chains below, sequenced in a study of PD-1 blockade in classical Hodgkin lymphoma. Profiled with immunoSEQ multiplex PCR; TCRdb holds only in-frame clones, not every one. In the table there are about 97,000 clones, approximately 83% of which are singletons. Every single patient, without exception, relapsed after autologous stem cell transplantation, and brentuximab vedotin exposure varied. The source material was peripheral blood mononuclear cells (PBMCs), sampled at baseline. All receptors derive from a human donor with classical Hodgkin lymphoma.

The rearrangement uses TRBV18 and TRBJ2-7; D might be TRBD1 (5 bases). Germline lookup yields CDR1 KGHSH and CDR2 LQKENI. The CDR3 is 14 amino acids. Trimming shortened V by 3 bases and J by 0 bases, and 9 bases separated the two germline ends. The CDR3 DNA reads TGTGCCAGCTCACCGGGGCGGTCCTCCTACGAGCAGTACTTC. Its translation is CASSPGRSSYEQYF.

This clone was seen only a few times. The CDR3: CASSFAPGQRKNEKLFF. The DNA of the CDR3 is TGTGCCAGCAGCTTCGCCCCGGGACAGCGGAAGAATGAAAAACTGTTTTTT. This chain uses TRBV7-2 with TRBJ1-4; 7 nucleotides match TRBD1. CDR1 is SGHTA, CDR2 FQGNSA, per germline. CDR3 length equals 17 residues. The V segment lost 3 bases and the J segment 5 bases; nucleotides outside the gene matches: 12.

This clone was observed a handful of times. The rearrangement uses TRBV10-3 and TRBJ2-2; 13 bases are a match to TRBD2. This CDR3 region has 20 residues. The germline V gene encodes CDR1 ENHRY and CDR2 SYGVKD. V lost 8 bases, J lost 1 base, and 16 bases stayed unmatched. Here the CDR3 reads CAIYGPLGTSGTKNTGELFF. CDR3 DNA: TGTGCCATCTACGGCCCCCTCGGGACTAGCGGGACTAAGAACACCGGGGAGCTGTTTTTT.

The chain links TRBV2 to TRBJ1-1; unclear D gene. Trimming removed 4 bases at V and 10 bases at J, with 16 bases between. CDR3 length equals 13 residues. The germline CDR1 and CDR2 sequences are SNHLY and FYNNEI. The CDR3: CASSGVKGWGAFF. In DNA form, the CDR3 reads TGTGCCAGCAGTGGAGTAAAAGGGTGGGGAGCTTTCTTT.

The sample holds one count of this clone. This sequence joins TRBV11-2 and TRBJ1-2; 7 bases agree with TRBD1. J was trimmed by 5 bases and V by 5 bases; bases with no gene match: 2. This CDR3 region has 12 residues. Germline V CDR1 and CDR2: SGHAT, FQNNGV. The chain's CDR3 is CASSQGVYGYTF. CDR3 nucleotide sequence: TGTGCCAGCAGCCAGGGGGTTTATGGCTACACCTTC.

The chain has TRBV5-4 and TRBJ2-2, with D uncertain. CDR3 length equals 18 residues. Trimming shortened V by 0 bases and J by 4 bases, and 19 bases separated the two germline ends. Germline CDR1 reads SGHNT; CDR2 reads YYREEE (reference sequence). This CDR3 is CASSLEPPRRSGTGELFF. The DNA of the CDR3 is TGTGCCAGCAGCTTGGAGCCCCCTAGACGGTCGGGCACCGGGGAGCTGTTTTTT.

The chain is built from TRBV7-2 and TRBJ2-7; unclear D gene. The CDR3 runs 13 residues. Germline CDR1 is SGHTA and CDR2 is FQGNSA. V shed 3 bases and J shed 2 bases, with 8 bases lying between them. The CDR3 coding sequence is TGTGCCAGCAGCTTTACGGAAACCTACGAGCAGTACTTC. Encoded protein: CASSFTETYEQYF.

The chain combines TRBV5-1 with TRBJ2-3; D unresolved. CDR3 length: 14 amino acids. Trimming cost V 0 bases and J 0 bases, with 5 bases left between them. Germline assignment: CDR1 SGHRS and CDR2 YFSETQ. The CDR3 loop is CASSLAASTDTQYF. The DNA for the CDR3 is TGCGCCAGCAGCTTGGCCGCCAGCACAGATACGCAGTATTTT.

J is TRBJ2-5 and V is TRBV7-2; D call uncertain. V lost 4 bases to trimming and J lost 13 bases, with 16 bases between them. CDR1 is SGHTA and CDR2 is FQGNSA in the germline V gene. The CDR3 has 12 amino acids. CDR3 nucleotides: TGTGCCAGCAGCTGGGATTGGGCTTTGCCGTACTTC. Amino acids: CASSWDWALPYF. The full variable domain, with the rest looked up from reference TRBV7-2 and TRBJ2-5, is GAGVSQSPSNKVTEKGKDVELRCDPISGHTALYWYRQSLGQGLEFLIYFQGNSAPDKSGLPSDRFSAERTGGSVSTLTIQRTQQEDSAVYLCASSWDWALPYFGPGTRLLVL.

V usage is TRBV6-5 and J usage is TRBJ2-3; possibly TRBD1 for D (6 bases). In germline, CDR1 is MNHEY, CDR2 SVGAGI. V shed 0 bases and J shed 4 bases, with 11 bases lying between them. The CDR3 is 15 amino acids. CDR3 DNA: TGTGCCAGCAGTTACTCGGGGCAGGGGTCAGATACGCAGTATTTT. This codes for CASSYSGQGSDTQYF.

The rearrangement links TRBV15 to TRBJ1-1, with D perhaps TRBD1 (6 bases). The germline gives CDR1 LNHNV, CDR2 YYDKDF (reference sequence). Trimming pared 5 bases from V and 4 bases from J, leaving 14 bases between. The CDR3 loop spans 14 amino acids. In DNA, the CDR3 is TGTGCCACCAGCGGGGAGGGGGAAGGCACTGAAGCTTTCTTT. Translated: CATSGEGEGTEAFF.

Only one count was recorded for this clone. V gene TRBV21-1 combines with J gene TRBJ1-1; the table assigns TRBD1, which was not confirmed against the DNA. TRBV21-1 is a listed pseudogene. This CDR3 has 14 residues. DNA for the CDR3: TGTGCCAGCAGCCGGTCGGACAGGAACACTGAAGCTTTCTTT. Residues: CASSRSDRNTEAFF.

This clone has only a few counts. The chain employs TRBV5-1 and TRBJ2-3; a weak D match, TRBD1 (5 bases). V gave up 4 bases and J gave up 1 base, with 25 bases separating them. Germline CDR1 is SGHRS and CDR2 is YFSETQ. CDR3 size: 19 residues. The CDR3 DNA reads as TGCGCCAGCAGCACAGGTCTGTGGGGTAGGGATGGAGGCACAGATACGCAGTATTTT. Residues: CASSTGLWGRDGGTDTQYF. The full variable domain, with the rest looked up from reference TRBV5-1 and TRBJ2-3, is KAGVTQTPRYLIKTRGQQVTLSCSPISGHRSVSWYQQTPGQGLQFLFEYFSETQRNKGNFPGRFSGRQFSNSRSEMNVSTLELGDSALYLCASSTGLWGRDGGTDTQYFGPGTRLTVL.